The 27 T cell receptor beta chains below all came from one sample that was sequenced in a study of tumor and adjacent non-tumor tissue in lung cancer. No cell sorting was done before RNA was extracted from the tissue. TCRbeta libraries were built with three rounds of nested PCR, modified from ARM-PCR. TCRdb re-called the multiplex PCR reads with MiXCR, one entry per CDR3 protein. The sample carries roughly 76,000 distinct CDR3 sequences, under 70% recorded once. Sequences were obtained from lung tumor tissue. The source is a woman in her 70s with non-small cell lung cancer.

The rearrangement joins TRBV20-1 to TRBJ2-1; D is unclear. V lost 6 bases and J lost 8, with 17 bases in between. CDR1 and CDR2 from the germline V gene are DFQATT and SNEGSKA (reference sequence). This CDR3 has 13 residues. CDR3 sequence: CSALRLTLDEQFF. In DNA, the CDR3 is TGCAGTGCCCTACGCCTCACGCTGGATGAGCAGTTCTTC.

V gene TRBV6-5 combines with J gene TRBJ1-1; no clear D. Germline CDR1 and CDR2: MNHEY and SVGAGI. The CDR3 sequence is 15 residues long. Deletions cut 4 bases from V and 5 bases from J, with 17 bases between. This CDR3 reads CASSSQEANRTEAFF. The CDR3 DNA is TGTGCCAGCAGTTCACAAGAGGCTAATAGGACTGAAGCTTTCTTT.

CDR3 nucleotides: TGTGCCAGCAGCTTGGGGCGGGAATCGGTCCTCAACCAGCCCCAGCATTTT. Translating it yields CASSLGRESVLNQPQHF. The chain carries TRBV5-6 and TRBJ1-5; D is undetermined. Between the trimmed V and J ends, which lost 0 bases and 7 bases, there was a span of 20 bases. CDR3 length: 17 amino acids. Germline CDR1 SGHDT, CDR2 YYEEEE.

Regarding this clonotype: At one boundary the junction diverges from the germline segment, which might be a read error. CDR3 region: CARSSLVAGGNEQYF. The CDR3 DNA is TGCGCCAGAAGCTCCTTAGTGGCAGGAGGGAACGAGCAGTACTTC. The chain recombines TRBV11-2 with TRBJ2-7, with D possibly matching TRBD2 (6 bases). CDR3 length equals 15 residues. Germline lookup yields CDR1 SGHAT and CDR2 FQNNGV.

Notes on this clonotype: One junction end does not reproduce the germline sequence, and a read error may be involved. The CDR3 nucleotides read TGCAGTTCCGGGAGGGGGCTGTACTACAAGCAGTACTTC. Translated, it gives CSSGRGLYYKQYF. The chain recombines TRBV29-1 with TRBJ2-7; D possibly corresponds to TRBD2 (8 bases). Germline V gene lookup returns CDR1 SQVTM and CDR2 ANQGSEA. This CDR3 is built from 13 residues.

The chain carries TRBV4-1 and TRBJ2-3; TRBD2 matches 13 bases. J gave up 4 bases and V 0 bases, and 10 bases lay outside the gene matches. The germline gives CDR1 MGHRA, CDR2 YSYEKL. The CDR3 is 19 residues long. CDR3 DNA sequence: TGCGCCAGCAGCCAAGAAAGGGGGACTAGCGGGAAGAGGGCAGATACGCAGTATTTT. Translation: CASSQERGTSGKRADTQYF.

Remarks on this clonotype: No conserved phenylalanine or tryptophan is present at the end of the CDR3, so a read error is the likely explanation. The genes are TRBV12-3 or TRBV12-4 and TRBJ1-5; the match to TRBD1 covers 7 bases. This CDR3 region has 16 residues. The CDR3 region has the DNA TGTGCCAACAGTTTATCGGCCAGGGGGGTTAGTCAGCCCCAGCATTTG. This translates into CANSLSARGVSQPQHL.

This clonotype was found a few times. This may stem from a read error, because a much larger clone lies one nucleotide away. The genes are TRBV6-6 and TRBJ2-7; TRBD1 might be the D (6 bases). V lost 5 bases, J lost 6 bases, and 17 bases lay in between. Looked up from germline, CDR1 is MNHNY and CDR2 is SVGAGI (reference sequence). The CDR3 loop spans 14 amino acids. CDR3 in DNA: TGTGCCAGCAGTAACCCGGCGAGGGGGTTCGAGCAGTACTTC. This encodes CASSNPARGFEQYF.

Points on this clonotype: Sequence at one end of the junction differs from germline and may be a read error. J is TRBJ2-7 and V is TRBV29-1; 7 nucleotides line up with TRBD1. Germline lookup yields CDR1 SQVTM and CDR2 ANQGSEA. This CDR3 contains 13 residues. CDR3 DNA sequence: TGCAGCGTTGGGGACAGCACCCCCTACGATCAGTATTTC. Amino acid sequence: CSVGDSTPYDQYF.

This clonotype was recorded many times. The rearrangement links TRBV29-1 to TRBJ2-3; D is unresolved. The CDR3 spans 12 residues. From germline, CDR1 is SQVTM and CDR2 ANQGSEA. V dropped 6 bases and J dropped 2 bases, with 9 bases sitting between them. CDR3 protein: CSVSLFTDTQYF. CDR3 coding DNA: TGCAGCGTGTCCCTTTTCACAGATACGCAGTATTTT.

This clonotype was seen many times. The chain employs TRBV28 and TRBJ2-3; TRBD2 matches 9 bases. Germline V lookup: CDR1 MDHEN, CDR2 SYDVKM. There are 13 residues in the CDR3. V lost 8 bases to trimming and J lost 2 bases; unmatched junction nucleotides: 2. The CDR3 bases are TGTGCCAGCGAGCGGGAGGACACAGATACGCAGTATTTT. It codes for CASEREDTDTQYF.

This rearrangement joins TRBV12-3 or TRBV12-4 to TRBJ2-7; D perhaps matches TRBD2 (5 bases). The CDR3 totals 13 residues. With 10 bases removed from V and 0 bases from J, the gap between germline ends came to 13 bases. The CDR3 nucleotides read TGTGCCAATAGCGTCAGTCCCTCCTACGAGCAGTACTTC. Translating it yields CANSVSPSYEQYF.

DNA for the CDR3: TGTGTCGGTAAACGAGGAGCGGGAGATGAGCAGTTCTTC. It yields the protein CVGKRGAGDEQFF. The chain recombines TRBV5-4 with TRBJ2-1; TRBD2 agrees at 8 bases. This CDR3 comprises 13 residues. Looked up from germline, CDR1 is SGHNT and CDR2 is YYREEE (reference sequence).

Concerning this clonotype itself: As the CDR3 is not closed by the conserved phenylalanine or tryptophan, this likely results from a read error. The chain uses TRBV5-1 and TRBJ2-1; TRBD2 is a possible D gene (6 bases). The length of the CDR3 is 19 residues. Germline V gene lookup returns CDR1 SGHRS and CDR2 YFSETQ. CDR3 sequence reads: CASSSPASASELSYNEQFS. CDR3 sequence (DNA): TGCGCCAGTAGCTCCCCCGCTAGCGCCTCGGAACTCTCATACAATGAGCAGTTCTCC.

In the case of this clonotype: One end of the junction is discordant with germline, which a read error may explain. The rearrangement links TRBV6-2 or TRBV6-3 to TRBJ2-7, with D uncertain. The CDR3 spans 11 residues. CDR1 is MNHEY and CDR2 is SVGEGT in the germline V gene. The CDR3 DNA is TGTGCCAGCAGTAGATCCTACGAGGAGTACTTC. It translates to CASSRSYEEYF.

Concerning this clonotype itself: It is likely a read error, because the conserved phenylalanine at the end of the CDR3 is missing. V and J are TRBV29-1 and TRBJ2-1; 7 nucleotides agree with TRBD2. The CDR3 length is 15 residues. Germline-derived CDR1 and CDR2 are SQVTM and ANQGSEA. V shed 0 bases, J shed 5 bases, and the junction held 7 bases outside the gene matches. CDR3 in amino acids: CSVEDRLAADNEQFL. CDR3 sequence (DNA): TGCAGCGTTGAAGATCGGCTAGCGGCCGACAATGAGCAGTTCTTA.

This clonotype was found once. Compared with germline, one end of the junction differs, possibly owing to a read error. The chain combines TRBV11-1 with TRBJ2-1, with TRBD2 identical over 8 bases. Germline CDR1 reads SGHAT; CDR2 reads FQDESV (reference sequence). CDR3 length equals 16 residues. This chain's CDR3 is CASSLALAGPYNEQLF. The CDR3 DNA sequence: TGCGCCAGCAGCTTAGCCCTAGCGGGCCCGTACAATGAGCAGCTCTTT. Combining the CDR3 with reference TRBV11-1 and TRBJ2-1 gives the whole variable domain EAEVAQSPRYKITEKSQAVAFWCDPISGHATLYWYRQILGQGPELLVQFQDESVVDDSQLPKDRFSAERLKGVDSTLKIQPAELGDSAMYLCASSLALAGPYNEQLFGPGTRLTVL.

CDR3 bases: TGTGTCACCAGTACAGGGAGCTATGGCTACACCTTC. It encodes CVTSTGSYGYTF. The V gene is TRBV6-5, the J gene TRBJ1-2; a weak D match, TRBD1 (6 bases). The length of the CDR3 is 12 residues. Germline V lookup: CDR1 MNHEY, CDR2 SVGAGI.

A remark on this clonotype: This may stem from a read error, because a much larger clone lies one nucleotide away. This chain's CDR3 is CASSLGQGMIHEQYF. The CDR3 nucleotides read TGCGCCAGCAGCTTGGGTCAGGGGATGATCCACGAGCAGTACTTC. The V and J genes are TRBV5-1 and TRBJ2-7; a possible D gene is TRBD1 (6 bases). CDR3 length equals 15 residues. The V end was cut by 0 bases, the J end by 5 bases, with 15 bases between. From germline, CDR1 is SGHRS and CDR2 YFSETQ.

Concerning this clonotype itself: An end of the junction differs from the germline gene, which may be a read error. V usage is TRBV29-1 and J usage is TRBJ2-5, with TRBD2 identical over 11 bases. The CDR3 is made up of 15 amino acids. CDR1 and CDR2 (germline): SQVTM, ANQGSEA. The CDR3 loop is CSIEGTSGDQGTQYF. The CDR3 region has the DNA TGCAGCATTGAAGGGACTAGCGGAGACCAAGGGACCCAGTACTTC.

With respect to this clonotype: The CDR3 carries no conserved terminal phenylalanine or tryptophan, so it likely arises from a read error. The V gene is TRBV27, the J gene TRBJ1-2; maybe TRBD1 (6 bases). Trimming took off 4 bases at V and 8 bases at J, with 17 bases between the two ends. CDR1 MNHEY and CDR2 SMNVEV come from the germline V gene (reference sequence). The CDR3 covers 14 residues. CDR3 amino acids: CASSSATGLGGYTL. In nucleotides, the CDR3 is TGTGCCAGCAGTTCGGCAACAGGGCTCGGGGGCTACACCCTC.

This sequence joins TRBV21-1 and TRBJ2-5; TRBD2, the D gene given by the table, was not confirmed from the DNA. TRBV21-1 is recorded as a pseudogene. This CDR3 is built from 16 residues. CDR3 bases: TGTGCCAGCAGCATTCTGAGCGGAGGAGGAGAAGAGACCCAGTACTTC. Translation: CASSILSGGGEETQYF.

About this clonotype itself: An end of the junction differs from the germline gene, which may be a read error. The chain's CDR3 is CASPMVFNQSQHF. CDR3 in DNA: TGTGCCAGTCCTATGGTTTTTAATCAGTCCCAGCATTTT. The chain uses TRBV12-3 or TRBV12-4 and TRBJ1-5; D unclear. The CDR3 runs 13 residues.

In the case of this clonotype: One end of the junction fails to match germline, which may point to a read error. The rearrangement joins TRBV11-2 to TRBJ2-7, with D unclear. From germline, CDR1 is SGHAT and CDR2 FQNNGV. The CDR3 runs 14 residues. The CDR3 here is CASSLDIATYEHHF. The CDR3 DNA is TGTGCCAGCAGCTTAGATATTGCAACCTACGAGCACCACTTC. Complete variable domain (other parts from reference TRBV11-2 and TRBJ2-7): EAGVAQSPRYKIIEKRQSVAFWCNPISGHATLYWYQQILGQGPKLLIQFQNNGVVDDSQLPKDRFSAERLKGVDSTLKIQPAKLEDSAVYLCASSLDIATYEHHFGPGTRLTVT.

Note on this clonotype: Its ends do not fully match the called genes, so a read error is possible. The chain uses TRBV28 and TRBJ2-3; D not resolved. The CDR3 consists of 12 residues. CDR1 and CDR2 from the germline V gene are MDHEN and SYDVKM. CDR3 protein: CASSILTDTEYF. DNA for the CDR3: TGTGCCAGCAGTATACTTACAGATACGGAGTATTTT.

Notes on this clonotype: Possible read error: a much larger clone is one base away. J is TRBJ2-1 and V is TRBV6-1; 13 positions agree with TRBD2. The CDR3 is 14 residues long. Germline-derived CDR1 and CDR2 are MNHNS and SASEGT. The CDR3 here is CGSRTSGRGHEQFF. As DNA, the CDR3 is TGTGGCAGCAGGACTAGCGGGAGAGGGCATGAGCAGTTCTTC.

This clonotype was found many times. The chain is built from TRBV6-1 and TRBJ2-1; 7 nucleotides match TRBD2. In germline, CDR1 is MNHNS, CDR2 SASEGT. The CDR3 is made up of 16 amino acids. With V trimmed by 6 bases and J by 7 bases, 15 bases remained unmatched. CDR3 nucleotide sequence: TGTGCCAGCAGGACCCTAGCGGAAGCAAGGGGAAATGAGCAGTTCTTC. As protein: CASRTLAEARGNEQFF.